This T cell receptor (beta chain) was sequenced during a study of PD-1 blockade in classical Hodgkin lymphoma. Comments on this clone: Antigen unknown.

Study-wide findings and caveats: With respect to the repertoire differences, their causes, possibly disease activity or prior therapy, remain undefined. Those starting nivolumab under 1 year post-ASCT were excluded. A significant rise in TCR diversity was seen by C4D1 for CD4+ cells but not for CD8+ cells.

Profiling relied on immunoSEQ multiplex PCR, and the TCRdb table lists in-frame clones only, not all of them. Counted here are 15,000 or so clones, roughly 63% occurring once; the ten biggest clones make up approximately 8.3%. This CDR3 region has 13 residues. CDR1 MNHEY and CDR2 SMNVEV come from the germline V gene (reference sequence). The V and J ends lost 6 bases and 4 bases respectively, with 10 bases between them. There was relapse after autologous stem cell transplantation in every patient, and there was variation in brentuximab vedotin exposure. The TCR comes from a human donor with classical Hodgkin lymphoma. This sequence joins TRBV27 and TRBJ2-1; D tentatively reads TRBD1 or TRBD2 (5 bases each). Sequences were derived from peripheral blood mononuclear cells (PBMCs), sampled before the second cycle of nivolumab. CDR3 DNA: TGTGCCAGCAGCCTGGGACGTTACAATGAGCAGTTCTTC. Translation gives CASSLGRYNEQFF.